This TCR beta chain was found in a study of PD-L1 blockade in urothelial cancer. At the level of the study: Most patients, about 85% of the roughly 29, were males with bladder-origin cancer. Blood samples had a median of around 140,000 T cells, 75,000 or so unique TCRs, and clonality 0.07 to 0.08.

Only in-frame clones appear in the TCRdb table, and some are missing; sequencing was by immunoSEQ multiplex PCR. Found here are more than 45,000 clones, 86% of them singletons; the top ten hold 16%. This CDR3 has 16 residues. From germline, CDR1 is LGHNA and CDR2 YSLEER. Losses at the gene ends were 0 bases for V and 3 bases for J; bases not matched to a gene: 5. This sequence joins TRBV4-3 and TRBJ1-1; 9 bases are shared with TRBD1. The source material was PBMCs, sampled around atezolizumab (anti-PD-L1) treatment. This TCR came from a man aged 55 to 70 with urothelial cancer. CDR3 amino acids: CASSQDYRGPDTEAFF. CDR3 in DNA: TGCGCCAGCAGCCAAGACTACAGGGGGCCGGACACTGAAGCTTTCTTT.